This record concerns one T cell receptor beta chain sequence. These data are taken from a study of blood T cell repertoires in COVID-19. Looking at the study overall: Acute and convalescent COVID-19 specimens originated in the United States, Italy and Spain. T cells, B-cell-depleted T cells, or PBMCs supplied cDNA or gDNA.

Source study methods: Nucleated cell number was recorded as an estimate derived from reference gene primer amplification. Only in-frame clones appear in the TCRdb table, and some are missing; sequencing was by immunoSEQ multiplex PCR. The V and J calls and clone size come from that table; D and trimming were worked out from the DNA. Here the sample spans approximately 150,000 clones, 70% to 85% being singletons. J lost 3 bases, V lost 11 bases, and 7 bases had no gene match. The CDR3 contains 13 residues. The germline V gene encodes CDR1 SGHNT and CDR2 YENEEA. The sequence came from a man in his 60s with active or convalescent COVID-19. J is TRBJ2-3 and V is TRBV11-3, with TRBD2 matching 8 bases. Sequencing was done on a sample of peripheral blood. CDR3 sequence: CAGRTGGTDTQYF. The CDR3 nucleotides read TGTGCCGGCCGGACGGGAGGGACAGATACGCAGTATTTT.